The 29 T cell receptor beta chains below all came from one sample that was sequenced in a study of blood T cell repertoires in COVID-19. Using immunoSEQ multiplex PCR, the repertoire was profiled, and TCRdb retains in-frame clones only, with some absent. This repertoire shows fewer than 600,000 clones, 80% to 90% found once; its top ten account for 0.9%. The specimen was peripheral blood. These receptors originate from a man between 18 and 35 years old with COVID-19, enrolled during active disease.

This clone was recorded a few times. The chain combines TRBV5-8 with TRBJ2-2; D perhaps matches TRBD2 (7 bases). Trimming took 4 bases from V and 6 from J, leaving 10 bases between them. Germline-derived CDR1 and CDR2 are SGHTS and YDEGEE. The CDR3 has 13 residues. The CDR3 DNA reads TGTGCCAGCAGCCTCGGGGGGCCCGGGGAGCTGTTTTTT. This sequence encodes CASSLGGPGELFF.

The rearrangement links TRBV4-2 to TRBJ2-1, with TRBD2 matching 12 bases. CDR1 and CDR2 from the germline V gene are LGHNA and YNFKEQ. Trimming took 0 bases from V and 13 from J; bases not matched to a gene: 13. The CDR3 runs 17 residues. In nucleotides, the CDR3 is TGTGCCAGCAGCCAAGACCCGGGACTAGCGGGTGACCGGGGACAGTTCTTC. Residues: CASSQDPGLAGDRGQFF.

This clone has only one observation. The chain has TRBV3-1 (or the pseudogene TRBV3-2) and TRBJ2-7, with TRBD2 matching 7 bases. V shed 1 base and J 3 bases; nucleotides not matched to a gene: 6. The CDR3 has 15 residues. Germline CDR1 LGHDT, CDR2 YNNKEL (reference sequence). The CDR3 loop reads CASSQASGTLYEQYF. DNA for the CDR3: TGTGCCAGCAGCCAAGCAAGCGGGACCCTCTACGAGCAGTACTTC.

The CDR3 sequence: CASSLVGPGTEAFF. The CDR3 nucleotides are TGCGCCAGCAGCTTGGTAGGTCCCGGGACTGAAGCTTTCTTT. The chain combines TRBV5-1 with TRBJ1-1; no definite D call. CDR3 length: 14 residues. Trimming left V 0 bases short and J 5 bases short, with 11 bases between. Germline CDR1 reads SGHRS; CDR2 reads YFSETQ.

A remark on this clone: One end of the junction is discordant with germline, which a read error may explain. The V and J genes are TRBV5-5 and TRBJ2-5; TRBD1 agrees at 9 bases. The CDR3 extends over 15 amino acids. Germline V gene lookup returns CDR1 SGHKS and CDR2 YYEKEE (reference sequence). The DNA of the CDR3 is TGTGCCAGCAACTTGGTCACAGGGGGCGGAGAGACCCAGTACTTC. Translating gives CASNLVTGGGETQYF.

The V and J genes are TRBV5-1 and TRBJ2-7; TRBD2 agrees at 7 bases. This CDR3 is 15 amino acids long. Germline assignment: CDR1 SGHRS and CDR2 YFSETQ. V lost 3 bases to trimming and J lost 0 bases; unmatched junction nucleotides: 6. The CDR3 DNA follows: TGCGCCAGCAGCTACGCGCCGGGGGGCTCCTACGAGCAGTACTTC. Its translation is CASSYAPGGSYEQYF. The full variable domain, its missing parts supplied by reference TRBV5-1 and TRBJ2-7, is KAGVTQTPRYLIKTRGQQVTLSCSPISGHRSVSWYQQTPGQGLQFLFEYFSETQRNKGNFPGRFSGRQFSNSRSEMNVSTLELGDSALYLCASSYAPGGSYEQYFGPGTRLTVT.

J is TRBJ2-5 and V is TRBV6-2 or TRBV6-3; D perhaps matches TRBD2 (6 bases). Between the trimmed V and J ends, which lost 0 bases and 9 bases, there was a span of 8 bases. From germline, CDR1 is MNHEY and CDR2 SVGEGT. This CDR3 is built from 12 residues. This CDR3 is CASSYSTGAQYF. The CDR3 DNA follows: TGTGCCAGCAGTTACTCGACGGGAGCCCAGTACTTC.

The chain recombines TRBV4-2 with TRBJ2-7; maybe TRBD2 (5 bases). The CDR3 has 14 residues. V was shortened by 3 bases and J by 2 bases, with 11 bases between the two germline ends. In germline, CDR1 is LGHNA, CDR2 YNFKEQ. CDR3 sequence (DNA): TGTGCCAGCAGCCACTCATTGGGAGCCTACGAGCAGTACTTC. This sequence encodes CASSHSLGAYEQYF.

The chain combines TRBV18 with TRBJ1-6; possible D gene TRBD1, 5 bases. The V gene's germline CDR1 is KGHSH and CDR2 LQKENI. V was clipped by 3 bases and J by 0 bases, with 9 bases between them. This CDR3 has 16 residues. Written as DNA, the CDR3 is TGTGCCAGCTCACCTGTCGGGGGCTCCTATAATTCACCCCTCCACTTT. Encoded protein: CASSPVGGSYNSPLHF.

The J gene is TRBJ2-3, the V gene TRBV2; D is uncertain. The CDR3 is 15 residues long. The V and J ends lost 5 bases and 0 bases respectively, with 12 bases between them. Germline-derived CDR1 and CDR2 are SNHLY and FYNNEI. CDR3 region: CASSFGLTSTDTQYF. The CDR3 bases are TGTGCCAGCAGTTTTGGCCTGACTAGCACAGATACGCAGTATTTT.

The V gene is TRBV7-3, the J gene TRBJ2-3; TRBD2 might be the D (6 bases). This CDR3 comprises 13 residues. Germline values: CDR1 SGHTA, CDR2 FQGTGA. V lost 5 bases and J lost 2, with 8 bases in between. The CDR3 spells CASSRGATDTQYF. For the CDR3, the DNA is TGTGCCAGCAGCCGCGGGGCCACAGATACGCAGTATTTT.

The chain links TRBV5-6 to TRBJ1-3; D is ambiguous. Germline V gene lookup returns CDR1 SGHDT and CDR2 YYEEEE. CDR3 size: 12 residues. Trimming took 6 bases from V and 3 from J, leaving 7 bases between them. The CDR3 region is CASNSGGNTIYF. The DNA of the CDR3 is TGTGCCAGCAACTCGGGTGGAAACACCATATATTTT.

This clone was seen a single time. J is TRBJ2-7 and V is TRBV9; TRBD2 aligns across 11 bases. Germline lookup yields CDR1 SGDLS and CDR2 YYNGEE. Germline trimming cut 0 bases from V and 6 bases from J; bases unmatched to any gene: 5. This CDR3 is built from 15 residues. CDR3 coding DNA: TGTGCCAGCAGCGTAGGAGTGGGGACTAGCGGCGAGCAGTACTTC. The encoded protein is CASSVGVGTSGEQYF. The full variable domain, in which reference TRBV9 and TRBJ2-7 provide the parts outside the CDR3, is DSGVTQTPKHLITATGQRVTLRCSPRSGDLSVYWYQQSLDQGLQFLIQYYNGEERAKGNILERFSAQQFPDLHSELNLSSLELGDSALYFCASSVGVGTSGEQYFGPGTRLTVT.

V is TRBV6-1 and J is TRBJ1-3; possible D gene TRBD1, 5 bases. V was cut by 1 base and J by 8 bases, with 9 bases left in between. Germline lookup yields CDR1 MNHNS and CDR2 SASEGT. CDR3 size: 13 residues. CDR3 residues: CASSEGPGDTIYF. The DNA for the CDR3 is TGTGCCAGCAGTGAAGGACCGGGGGACACCATATATTTT.

CDR3 protein: CASSTRGDSTDTQYF. The CDR3 DNA reads as TGTGCCAGCAGTACCAGGGGGGATAGCACAGATACGCAGTATTTT. The chain carries TRBV9 and TRBJ2-3; D is perhaps TRBD1 (7 bases). CDR1 SGDLS and CDR2 YYNGEE come from the germline V gene. With 5 bases removed from V and 0 bases from J, the gap between germline ends came to 13 bases. The CDR3 length is 15 residues.

This rearrangement joins TRBV7-8 to TRBJ2-1; 9 bases match TRBD1. Losses at the gene ends were 3 bases for V and 5 bases for J; bases not matched to a gene: 2. Per the germline V gene, CDR1 is SGHVS and CDR2 is FQNEAQ. The CDR3 is 14 residues long. CDR3 amino acids: CASSFWDRDNEQFF. The DNA of the CDR3 is TGTGCCAGCAGCTTTTGGGACAGGGACAATGAGCAGTTCTTC.

V usage is TRBV2 and J usage is TRBJ2-3; TRBD2 agrees at 7 bases. Germline V gene sequence: CDR1 SNHLY, CDR2 FYNNEI. This CDR3 contains 14 residues. Trimming removed 7 bases from V and 3 bases from J; junction bases left unmatched: 7. The CDR3: CASNLLASTDTQYF. In nucleotides, the CDR3 is TGTGCCAGCAACCTACTAGCGTCAACAGATACGCAGTATTTT. The full variable domain, with the rest looked up from reference TRBV2 and TRBJ2-3, is EPEVTQTPSHQVTQMGQEVILRCVPISNHLYFYWYRQILGQKVEFLVSFYNNEISEKSEIFDDQFSVERPDGSNFTLKIRSTKLEDSAMYFCASNLLASTDTQYFGPGTRLTVL.

The chain carries TRBV4-2 and TRBJ1-2; D ambiguous. Germline V lookup: CDR1 LGHNA, CDR2 YNFKEQ. This CDR3 region has 14 residues. V was cut by 0 bases and J by 1 base, with 6 bases left in between. CDR3 nucleotide sequence: TGTGCCAGCAGCCAAGAGAACATTAACTATGGCTACACCTTC. It translates to CASSQENINYGYTF.

This clone has only a few counts. The CDR3 DNA is TGTGCCAGCAGTTTAAAGGGGGCAAGGAATCAGCCCCAGCATTTT. The encoded protein is CASSLKGARNQPQHF. The V and J genes are TRBV28 and TRBJ1-5; TRBD1 agrees at 7 bases. Germline-derived CDR1 and CDR2 are MDHEN and SYDVKM. V was clipped by 2 bases and J by 4 bases; unmatched bases: 5. The CDR3 is made up of 15 amino acids.

The gene calls are TRBV5-1 and TRBJ2-1, with 11 bases lining up with TRBD2. The J segment lost 3 bases and the V segment lost 4 bases, leaving 6 bases of the junction unmatched. This CDR3 is built from 16 residues. From germline, CDR1 is SGHRS and CDR2 YFSETQ. As DNA, the CDR3 is TGCGCCAGCAGCAGACTAGCGGGGCCAAGCTACAATGAGCAGTTCTTC. This translates into CASSRLAGPSYNEQFF. Using reference TRBV5-1 and TRBJ2-1 for the parts outside the CDR3, the full variable domain is KAGVTQTPRYLIKTRGQQVTLSCSPISGHRSVSWYQQTPGQGLQFLFEYFSETQRNKGNFPGRFSGRQFSNSRSEMNVSTLELGDSALYLCASSRLAGPSYNEQFFGPGTRLTVL.

This chain joins TRBV27 and TRBJ2-3, with 7 bases matching TRBD2. The CDR3 is 15 residues long. Germline V CDR1 and CDR2: MNHEY, SMNVEV (reference sequence). J was trimmed by 4 bases and V by 6 bases; bases with no gene match: 10. The CDR3 sequence is CASSPLADMADTQYF. CDR3 nucleotide sequence: TGTGCCAGCAGCCCCCTAGCGGATATGGCAGATACGCAGTATTTT.

The V call is TRBV6-5, the J call TRBJ1-5; maybe TRBD1 (5 bases). Germline CDR1 MNHEY, CDR2 SVGAGI. V was trimmed by 5 bases and J by 6 bases, leaving 11 bases between them. CDR3 length equals 13 residues. In nucleotides, the CDR3 is TGTGCCAGCAGTAGACGGGGGAGTCAGCCCCAGCATTTT. It codes for CASSRRGSQPQHF.

The chain carries TRBV7-6 and TRBJ2-5; TRBD2 agrees at 12 bases. Germline V lookup: CDR1 SGHVS, CDR2 FNYEAQ. The CDR3 is made up of 15 amino acids. V lost 5 bases to trimming and J lost 2 bases; unmatched junction nucleotides: 3. CDR3 loop: CASSLTSGGQETQYF. CDR3 DNA: TGTGCCAGCAGCCTCACTAGCGGGGGGCAAGAGACCCAGTACTTC.

This clone showed up just a few times. The chain joins TRBV12-3 or TRBV12-4 to TRBJ1-6; possibly TRBD1 for D (5 bases). This CDR3 contains 13 residues. The germline V and J ends were trimmed by 4 bases and 11 bases, with 12 bases remaining between them. The CDR3 DNA reads TGTGCCAGCAGTTCGGGCCGCAGGGCACCCCTCCACTTT. It translates to CASSSGRRAPLHF.

The chain uses TRBV5-5 and TRBJ2-3; no clear D. Deletions cut 4 bases from V and 1 base from J, with 10 bases between. The CDR3 is 14 residues long. Germline values: CDR1 SGHKS, CDR2 YYEKEE (reference sequence). For the CDR3, the DNA is TGTGCCAGCAGCCAAAAGACTGGCACAGATACGCAGTATTTT. Translating it yields CASSQKTGTDTQYF. Full variable domain (outside the CDR3, taken from reference TRBV5-5 and TRBJ2-3): DAGVTQSPTHLIKTRGQQVTLRCSPISGHKSVSWYQQVLGQGPQFIFQYYEKEERGRGNFPDRFSARQFPNYSSELNVNALLLGDSALYLCASSQKTGTDTQYFGPGTRLTVL.

This chain connects TRBV6-6 to TRBJ2-3; maybe TRBD2 (6 bases). V was trimmed by 0 bases and J by 2 bases, leaving 12 bases between them. This CDR3 has 16 amino acids. CDR1 is MNHNY and CDR2 is SVGAGI in the germline V gene (reference sequence). The CDR3 region is CASSYSASAFTDTQYF. Here the CDR3 DNA reads TGTGCCAGCAGTTACTCGGCTAGCGCATTCACAGATACGCAGTATTTT.

This chain joins TRBV6-2 or TRBV6-3 and TRBJ1-5; the D gene is possibly TRBD1 (5 bases). The CDR3 sequence is 18 residues long. Trimming pared 4 bases from V and 0 bases from J, leaving 19 bases between. The germline gives CDR1 MNHEY, CDR2 SVGEGT. In nucleotides, the CDR3 is TGTGCCAGCAGTTCGGGGGGGGACGACCGAGATAGCAATCAGCCCCAGCATTTT. As protein: CASSSGGDDRDSNQPQHF.

V and J are TRBV29-1 and TRBJ1-2; TRBD1 might be the D (6 bases). V was cut by 6 bases and J by 4 bases, with 9 bases left in between. In germline, CDR1 is SQVTM, CDR2 ANQGSEA. The CDR3 consists of 11 residues. CDR3 loop: CSVADSYGYTF. CDR3 nucleotide sequence: TGCAGCGTGGCGGACAGCTATGGCTACACCTTC.

This chain joins TRBV9 and TRBJ2-7, with D perhaps matching TRBD2 (6 bases). Germline V gene data show CDR1 as SGDLS and CDR2 as YYNGEE. Trimming removed 3 bases at V and 0 bases at J, with 22 bases between. This CDR3 spans 18 amino acids. The CDR3 bases are TGTGCCAGCAGCGGAGCCTCATCCGGGACTCGTTACTCCTACGAGCAGTACTTC. Its protein product is CASSGASSGTRYSYEQYF.